This record looks at one T cell receptor (beta chain) sequence and its context. Trimming cost V 5 bases and J 2 bases; bases outside gene matches: 3. The CDR3 has 15 amino acids. MiXCR was run by TCRdb on the 5' RACE reads, yielding one entry per CDR3 protein. In the table there are 130,000 to 150,000 distinct CDR3 sequences, roughly 21% of which are singletons. The sample belongs to a study of T-cell memory formation after mild COVID-19. The sample taken for sequencing was PBMCs or a T cell subset sorted from them (not recorded which). The chain joins TRBV12-3 or TRBV12-4 to TRBJ2-6, with 7 bases fitting TRBD2. This TCR came from an adult woman who had mild COVID-19 (a few samples of this study predate the infection). Cell type and time point are not known. In DNA form, the CDR3 reads TGTGCCAGCAGTCCAGGGAGGGCTGGGGCCAACGTCCTGACTTTC. Translated, it gives CASSPGRAGANVLTF.